Here is one T cell receptor (beta chain) with its context. Antigen unknown. These data belong to a study of shared clonotypes between healthy human individuals. Study outcomes and limitations: Larger estimated richness was generally recorded for naive subsets relative to memory subsets. Shared clonotypes across all four donors exceeded non-shared ones in generation probability.

Selected positively for CCR7 and CD45RO-negative, naive CD8 cells excluded terminally differentiated effector memory CD45RA+ cells. Caucasian adults living in Nashville, Tennessee, provided all samples. Original methodology: ImmunoSEQ supplied junction-only sequences lacking quality scores, so filtering was different. TCRdb keeps only in-frame clones here, not all; method: immunoSEQ multiplex PCR. The D gene and trimming were derived from the DNA, and the V and J assignments and clone size from that table. The data show roughly 1,800,000 clones, around 96% seen once. The germline gives CDR1 SNHLY, CDR2 FYNNEI. V gave up 3 bases and J gave up 1 base, with 11 bases separating them. This CDR3 region has 15 residues.

The chain has TRBV2 and TRBJ2-3; no clear D. Sequenced: naive CD8+ T cells sorted from blood. This TCR derives from a man aged 18 to 30 in good health. The CDR3 loop reads CASSDPLSGTDTQYF. DNA for the CDR3: TGTGCCAGCAGTGACCCCCTCTCGGGCACAGATACGCAGTATTTT.